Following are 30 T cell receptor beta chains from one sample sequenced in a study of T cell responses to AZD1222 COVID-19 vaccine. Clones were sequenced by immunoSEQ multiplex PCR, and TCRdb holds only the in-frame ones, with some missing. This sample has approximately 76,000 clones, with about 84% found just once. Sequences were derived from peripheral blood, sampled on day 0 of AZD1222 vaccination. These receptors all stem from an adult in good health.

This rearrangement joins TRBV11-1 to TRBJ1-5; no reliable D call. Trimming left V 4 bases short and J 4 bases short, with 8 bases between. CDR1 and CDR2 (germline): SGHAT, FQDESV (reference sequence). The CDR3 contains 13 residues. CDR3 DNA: TGTGCCAGCAGCTCCGAACAGAATCAGCCCCAGCATTTT. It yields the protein CASSSEQNQPQHF. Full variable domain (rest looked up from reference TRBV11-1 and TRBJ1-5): EAEVAQSPRYKITEKSQAVAFWCDPISGHATLYWYRQILGQGPELLVQFQDESVVDDSQLPKDRFSAERLKGVDSTLKIQPAELGDSAMYLCASSSEQNQPQHFGDGTRLSIL.

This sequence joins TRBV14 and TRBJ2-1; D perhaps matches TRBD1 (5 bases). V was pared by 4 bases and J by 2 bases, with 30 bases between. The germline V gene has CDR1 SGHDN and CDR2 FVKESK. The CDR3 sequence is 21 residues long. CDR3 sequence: CASSPDESGAASLIPYNEQFF. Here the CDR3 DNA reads TGTGCCAGCAGCCCTGATGAGAGTGGGGCAGCGTCACTAATTCCCTACAATGAGCAGTTCTTC.

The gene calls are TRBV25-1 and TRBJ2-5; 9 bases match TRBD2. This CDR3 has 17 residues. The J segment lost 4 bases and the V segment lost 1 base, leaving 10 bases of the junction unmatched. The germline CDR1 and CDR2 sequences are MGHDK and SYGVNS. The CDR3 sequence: CASSEWVSGSWGETQYF. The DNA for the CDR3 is TGTGCCAGCAGTGAATGGGTTAGCGGGAGCTGGGGAGAGACCCAGTACTTC.

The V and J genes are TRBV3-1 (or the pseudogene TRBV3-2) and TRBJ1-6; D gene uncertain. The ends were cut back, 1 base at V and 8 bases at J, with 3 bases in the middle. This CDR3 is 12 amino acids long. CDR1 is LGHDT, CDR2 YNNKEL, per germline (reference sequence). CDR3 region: CASSQVDSPLHF. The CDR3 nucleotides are TGTGCCAGCAGCCAAGTGGATTCACCCCTCCACTTT.

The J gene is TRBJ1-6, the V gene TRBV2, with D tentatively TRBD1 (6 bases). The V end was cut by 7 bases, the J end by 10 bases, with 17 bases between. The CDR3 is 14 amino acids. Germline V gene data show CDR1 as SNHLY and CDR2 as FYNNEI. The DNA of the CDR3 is TGTGCCAGCACCCCACAGGGAGGAGACTCACCCCTCCACTTT. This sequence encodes CASTPQGGDSPLHF.

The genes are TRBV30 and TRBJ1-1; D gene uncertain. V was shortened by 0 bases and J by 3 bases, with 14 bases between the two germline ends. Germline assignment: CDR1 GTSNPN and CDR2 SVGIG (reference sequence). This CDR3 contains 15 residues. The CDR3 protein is CAWSVTRAGDTEAFF. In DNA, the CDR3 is TGTGCCTGGAGTGTTACAAGGGCTGGGGACACTGAAGCTTTCTTT.

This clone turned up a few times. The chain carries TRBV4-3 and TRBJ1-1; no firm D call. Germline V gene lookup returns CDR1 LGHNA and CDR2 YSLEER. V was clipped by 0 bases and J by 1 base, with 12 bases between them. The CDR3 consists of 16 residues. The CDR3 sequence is CASSQEYRAGNTEAFF. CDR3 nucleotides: TGCGCCAGCAGCCAAGAATATAGGGCTGGGAACACTGAAGCTTTCTTT.

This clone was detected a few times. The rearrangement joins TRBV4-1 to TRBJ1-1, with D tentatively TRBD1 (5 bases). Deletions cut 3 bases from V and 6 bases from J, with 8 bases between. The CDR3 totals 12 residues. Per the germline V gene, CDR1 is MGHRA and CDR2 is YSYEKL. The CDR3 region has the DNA TGCGCCAGCAGCCAGGGGACGGCTGAAGCTTTCTTT. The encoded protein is CASSQGTAEAFF.

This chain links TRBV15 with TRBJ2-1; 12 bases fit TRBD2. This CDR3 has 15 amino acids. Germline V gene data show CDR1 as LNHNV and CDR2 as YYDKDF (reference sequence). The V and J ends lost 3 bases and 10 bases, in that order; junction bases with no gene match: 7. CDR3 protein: CATSRGTSGSREQFF. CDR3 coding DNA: TGTGCCACCAGCAGGGGGACTAGCGGGTCACGCGAGCAGTTCTTC.

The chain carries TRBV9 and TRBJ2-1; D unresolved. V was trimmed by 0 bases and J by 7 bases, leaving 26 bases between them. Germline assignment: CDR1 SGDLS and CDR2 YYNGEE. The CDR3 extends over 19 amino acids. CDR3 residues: CASSVVDGSSFTNRNEQFF. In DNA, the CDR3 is TGTGCCAGCAGCGTAGTGGATGGGTCGAGCTTCACCAATAGGAATGAGCAGTTCTTC.

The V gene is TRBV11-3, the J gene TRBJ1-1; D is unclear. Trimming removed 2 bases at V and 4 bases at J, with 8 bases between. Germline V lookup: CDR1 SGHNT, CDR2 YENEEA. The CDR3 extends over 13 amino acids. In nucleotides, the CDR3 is TGTGCCAGCAGCTTACTCCGCGGCACTGAAGCTTTCTTT. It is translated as CASSLLRGTEAFF.

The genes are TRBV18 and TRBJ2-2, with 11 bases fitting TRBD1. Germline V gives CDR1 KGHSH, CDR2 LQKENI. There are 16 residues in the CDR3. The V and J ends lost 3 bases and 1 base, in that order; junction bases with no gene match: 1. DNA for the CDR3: TGTGCCAGCTCACCGGGACAGGGGGTGAACACCGGGGAGCTGTTTTTT. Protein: CASSPGQGVNTGELFF.

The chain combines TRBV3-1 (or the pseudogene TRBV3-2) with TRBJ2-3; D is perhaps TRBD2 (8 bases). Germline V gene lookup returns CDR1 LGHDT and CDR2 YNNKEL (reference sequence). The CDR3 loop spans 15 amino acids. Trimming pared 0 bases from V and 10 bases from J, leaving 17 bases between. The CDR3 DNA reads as TGTGCCAGCAGCCAAGATGTGGGGACAGCGGGGGCGCAGTATTTT. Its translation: CASSQDVGTAGAQYF.

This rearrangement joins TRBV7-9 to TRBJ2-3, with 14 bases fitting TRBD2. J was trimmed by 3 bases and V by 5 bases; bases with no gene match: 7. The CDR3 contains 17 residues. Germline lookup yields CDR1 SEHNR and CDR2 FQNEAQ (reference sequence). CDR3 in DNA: TGTGCCAGCAGCCTGACTAGCGGGAGGGTAGGAACAGATACGCAGTATTTT. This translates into CASSLTSGRVGTDTQYF.

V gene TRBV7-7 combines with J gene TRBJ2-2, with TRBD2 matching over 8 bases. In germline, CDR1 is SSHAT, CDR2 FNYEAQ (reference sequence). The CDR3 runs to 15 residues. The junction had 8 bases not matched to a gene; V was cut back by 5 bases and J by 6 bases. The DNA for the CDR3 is TGTGCCAGCAGCCCGTTAGCGGGATCCGCCGGGGAGCTGTTTTTT. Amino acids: CASSPLAGSAGELFF.

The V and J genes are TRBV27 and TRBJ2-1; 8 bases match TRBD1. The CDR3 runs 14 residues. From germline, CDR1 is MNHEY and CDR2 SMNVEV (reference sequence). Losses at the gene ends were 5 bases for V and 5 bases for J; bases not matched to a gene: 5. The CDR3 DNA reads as TGTGCCAGCAGTCAACCGGGACAGGACAATGAGCAGTTCTTC. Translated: CASSQPGQDNEQFF.

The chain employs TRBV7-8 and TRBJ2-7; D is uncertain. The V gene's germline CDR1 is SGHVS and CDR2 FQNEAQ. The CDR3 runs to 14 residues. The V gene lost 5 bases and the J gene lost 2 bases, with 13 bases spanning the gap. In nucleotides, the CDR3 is TGTGCCAGCAGCCCCAGTCGGTGGGCCTACGAGCAGTACTTC. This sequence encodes CASSPSRWAYEQYF. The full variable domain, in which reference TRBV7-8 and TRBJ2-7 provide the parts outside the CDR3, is GAGVSQSPRYKVAKRGQDVALRCDPISGHVSLFWYQQALGQGPEFLTYFQNEAQLDKSGLPSDRFFAERPEGSVSTLKIQRTQQEDSAVYLCASSPSRWAYEQYFGPGTRLTVT.

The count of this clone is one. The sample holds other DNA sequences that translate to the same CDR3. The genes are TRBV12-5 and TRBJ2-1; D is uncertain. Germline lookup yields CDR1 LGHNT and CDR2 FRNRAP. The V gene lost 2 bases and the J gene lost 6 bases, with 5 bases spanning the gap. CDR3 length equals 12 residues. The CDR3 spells CASGLLGNEQFF. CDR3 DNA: TGTGCTAGTGGTTTGCTCGGCAATGAGCAGTTCTTC.

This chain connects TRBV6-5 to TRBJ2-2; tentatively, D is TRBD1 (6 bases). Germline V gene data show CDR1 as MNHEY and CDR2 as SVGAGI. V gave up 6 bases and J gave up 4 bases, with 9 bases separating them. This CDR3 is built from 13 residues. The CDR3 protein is CASRPQGTGELFF. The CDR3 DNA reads TGTGCCAGCAGGCCACAGGGCACCGGGGAGCTGTTTTTT.

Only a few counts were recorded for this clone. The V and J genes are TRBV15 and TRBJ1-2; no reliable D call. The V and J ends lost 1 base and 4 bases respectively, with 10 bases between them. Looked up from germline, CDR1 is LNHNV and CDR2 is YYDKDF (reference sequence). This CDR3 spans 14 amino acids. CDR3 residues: CATSRGRSVYGYTF. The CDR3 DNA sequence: TGTGCCACCAGCAGAGGAAGGAGTGTCTATGGCTACACCTTC.

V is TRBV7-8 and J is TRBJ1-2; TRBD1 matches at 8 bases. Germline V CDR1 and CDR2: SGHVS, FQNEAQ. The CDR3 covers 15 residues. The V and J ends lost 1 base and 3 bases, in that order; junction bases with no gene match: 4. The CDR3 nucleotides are TGTGCCAGCAGCTTAGACGCGACAGGGGACTATGGCTACACCTTC. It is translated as CASSLDATGDYGYTF.

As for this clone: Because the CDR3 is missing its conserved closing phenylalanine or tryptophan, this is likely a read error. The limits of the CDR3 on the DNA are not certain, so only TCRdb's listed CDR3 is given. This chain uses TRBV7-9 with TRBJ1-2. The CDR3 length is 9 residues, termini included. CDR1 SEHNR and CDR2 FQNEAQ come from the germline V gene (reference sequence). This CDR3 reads CASSLRGSG.

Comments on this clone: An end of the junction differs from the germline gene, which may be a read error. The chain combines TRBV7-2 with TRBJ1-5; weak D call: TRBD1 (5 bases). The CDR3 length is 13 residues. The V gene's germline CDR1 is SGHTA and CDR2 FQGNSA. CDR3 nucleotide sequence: TGTGCCAGCAGCCTAGCAACAGGTCAGCCCCAGCATTTT. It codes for CASSLATGQPQHF. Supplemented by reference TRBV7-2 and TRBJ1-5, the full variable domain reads GAGVSQSPSNKVTEKGKDVELRCDPISGHTALYWYRQSLGQGLEFLIYFQGNSAPDKSGLPSDRFSAERTGGSVSTLTIQRTQQEDSAVYLCASSLATGQPQHFGDGTRLSIL.

The CDR3 reads CASSEDTGWAQPQHF. The CDR3 DNA sequence: TGTGCCAGCAGTGAAGATACAGGGTGGGCTCAGCCCCAGCATTTT. The chain links TRBV6-1 to TRBJ1-5; weak D call: TRBD1 (6 bases). With 1 base removed from V and 6 bases from J, the gap between germline ends came to 13 bases. Germline values: CDR1 MNHNS, CDR2 SASEGT. The CDR3 sequence is 15 residues long.

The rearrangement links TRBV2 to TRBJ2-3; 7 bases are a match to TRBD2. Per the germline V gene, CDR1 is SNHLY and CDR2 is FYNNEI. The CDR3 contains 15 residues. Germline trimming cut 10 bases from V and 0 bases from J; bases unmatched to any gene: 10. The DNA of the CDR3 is TGTGCCACCTCAGCCGCTAGCGGAAGCACAGATACGCAGTATTTT. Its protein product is CATSAASGSTDTQYF.

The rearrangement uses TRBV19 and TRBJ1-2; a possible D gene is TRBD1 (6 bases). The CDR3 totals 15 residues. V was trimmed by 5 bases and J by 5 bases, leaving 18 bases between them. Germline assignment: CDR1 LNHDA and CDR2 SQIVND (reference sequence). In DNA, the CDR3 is TGTGCCAGTAGTGCGGAAGGGGGGGCAGGGTATGGCTACACCTTC. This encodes CASSAEGGAGYGYTF.

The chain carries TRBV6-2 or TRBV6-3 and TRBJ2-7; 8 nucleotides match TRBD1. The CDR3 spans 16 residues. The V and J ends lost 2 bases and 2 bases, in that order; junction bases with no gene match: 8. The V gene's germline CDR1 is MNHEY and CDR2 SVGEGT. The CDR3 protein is CASSYGPDRAAYEQYF. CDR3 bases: TGTGCCAGCAGTTACGGACCGGACAGGGCCGCCTACGAGCAGTACTTC.

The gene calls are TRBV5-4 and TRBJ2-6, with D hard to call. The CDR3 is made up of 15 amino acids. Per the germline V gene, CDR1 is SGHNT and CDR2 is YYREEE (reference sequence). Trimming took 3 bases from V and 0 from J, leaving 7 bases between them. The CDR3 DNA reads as TGTGCCAGCAGCTCCCAGGACTCTGGGGCCAACGTCCTGACTTTC. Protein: CASSSQDSGANVLTF.

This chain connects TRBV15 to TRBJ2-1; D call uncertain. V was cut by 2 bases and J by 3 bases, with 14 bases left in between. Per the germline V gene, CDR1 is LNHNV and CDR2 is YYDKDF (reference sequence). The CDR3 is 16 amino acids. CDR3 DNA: TGTGCCACCAGCAGACAGGCGGTAAAAAGCTACAATGAGCAGTTCTTC. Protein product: CATSRQAVKSYNEQFF.

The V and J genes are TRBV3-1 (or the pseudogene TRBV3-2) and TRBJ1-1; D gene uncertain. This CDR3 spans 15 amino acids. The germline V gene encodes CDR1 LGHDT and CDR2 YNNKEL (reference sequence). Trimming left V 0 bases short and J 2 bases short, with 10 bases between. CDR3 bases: TGTGCCAGCAGCCAAGATTTTGGAGGAAACACTGAAGCTTTCTTT. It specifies CASSQDFGGNTEAFF.